A selection of T cell receptor beta chains follows, all from one sample in a study of shared clonotypes between healthy human individuals. The table came from immunoSEQ multiplex PCR; TCRdb's copy has only in-frame clones and leaves some out. Of 2 million to 2.5 million clones in the sample, 90% to 97% are singletons; the top ten hold approximately 0.13%. Sequenced material: naive CD4+ T cells sorted from blood. Receptors originate from a young man in good health. Each CDR3 is given with its conserved first and last residue.

j_call v_call cdr3_aa
TRBJ1-1 TRBV7-8 CASSPREKTTEAFF
TRBJ2-3 TRBV10-3 CAIRDSREADTQYF
TRBJ2-7 TRBV12-1 CASSFGCSLGNGTREQYF
TRBJ1-2 TRBV6-1 CASTQRDRGREGYTF
TRBJ1-1 TRBV19 CASRTSGTLYTEAFF
TRBJ1-5 TRBV2 CASRQGFNQPQHF
TRBJ1-1 TRBV30 CAWSEQGTGTEAFF
TRBJ1-3 TRBV19 CASSVGSGNTIYF
TRBJ2-7 TRBV6-8 CASSYGEGQGPYEQYF
TRBJ1-2 TRBV5-6 CASSLVRRTLKGLSYGYTF
TRBJ1-1 TRBV7-8 CASNTATGNGAFF
TRBJ1-2 TRBV28 CASSLPRDTNNYGYTF
TRBJ2-5 TRBV28 CASSSRETQYF
TRBJ1-1 TRBV30 CAWSVVGGNTEAFF
TRBJ2-5 TRBV5-4 CASSSQRSSGEQETQYF
TRBJ1-6 TRBV2 CASSEEGRIRSPLHF
TRBJ1-1 TRBV7-9 CASSLQGRIEAFF
TRBJ1-2 TRBV6-5 CASRGTPENGNTF
TRBJ2-3 TRBV7-2 CASSLAGWSTDTQYF
TRBJ2-2 TRBV11-2 CASSLVRVANTGELFF
TRBJ1-5 TRBV18 CASSPGGAQPQHF
TRBJ2-5 TRBV21-1 CASTHRGTQETQYF
TRBJ1-2 TRBV30 CALPTGLGGYTF
TRBJ1-1 TRBV18 CASSPPPGITEAFF
TRBJ1-2 TRBV30 CAWKGAANYGYTF
TRBJ2-1 TRBV7-2 CASSLGLAGGNEQFF
TRBJ1-2 TRBV5-1 CASSHGTVKGLNYGYTF
TRBJ1-1 TRBV13 CASSLGPTANTEAFF
TRBJ1-2 TRBV5-4 CASSLAGGIYTF
TRBJ2-1 TRBV7-2 CASSPRTSSYNEQFF
TRBJ2-2 TRBV9 CASARTPANTGELFF
TRBJ2-7 TRBV20-1 CSAGDSGEQYF
TRBJ2-7 TRBV9 CASSSPVETTYEQYF
TRBJ1-2 TRBV18 CASSPTQGLGYTF
TRBJ2-2 TRBV7-3 CASSLFPYTGELFF
TRBJ2-7 TRBV6-1 CASSGLGLPFYEQYF
TRBJ1-3 TRBV29-1 CSVPSGNTIYF
TRBJ1-2 TRBV30 CACQGGGYTF
TRBJ2-3 TRBV9 CASTGSATDTQYF
TRBJ1-5 TRBV2 CASSEALTGAPQHF
TRBJ2-1 TRBV7-9 CASSPSGNPYNEQFF
TRBJ1-6 TRBV9 CASSVGADSGSPLHF
TRBJ2-3 TRBV29-1 CSVAGGTGPPVDTQYF
TRBJ2-3 TRBV9 CASSGRTSGGSDTQYF
TRBJ2-7 TRBV5-1 CASSLGHEQYF